A single sample is the source of the 5 T cell receptor beta chains below, sequenced in a study of cytomegalovirus exposure and HLA in healthy donors. 60 Vbeta and 13 Jbeta primers were used in PCR. Using immunoSEQ multiplex PCR, the repertoire was profiled, and TCRdb retains in-frame clones only, with some absent. This sample's clone table lists about 130,000 clones. Source material: PBMCs. The receptors derive from a man aged 40-55 years in good health and CMV-seronegative.

V usage is TRBV5-1 and J usage is TRBJ1-1, with D tentatively TRBD1 (5 bases). Trimming left V 4 bases short and J 0 bases short, with 10 bases between. The germline V gene encodes CDR1 SGHRS and CDR2 YFSETQ. CDR3 length: 14 residues. The CDR3 sequence is CASSLGGVNTEAFF. The CDR3 nucleotides read TGCGCCAGCAGCCTTGGGGGGGTGAACACTGAAGCTTTCTTT.

This chain links TRBV11-3 with TRBJ1-2, with 8 bases identical to TRBD1. Germline-derived CDR1 and CDR2 are SGHNT and YENEEA. CDR3 size: 14 residues. Trimming at V came to 5 bases and at J to 8 bases, leaving 10 bases not matched to a gene. The CDR3 here is CASSPGRGRRGYTF. CDR3 bases: TGTGCCAGCAGCCCGGGCAGGGGGCGAAGAGGCTACACCTTC.

The chain uses TRBV5-6 and TRBJ2-5; 8 bases fit TRBD2. The DNA end favors TRBJ2-7, so the J call may be wrong. The CDR3 runs 16 residues. From germline, CDR1 is SGHDT and CDR2 YYEEEE. This chain's CDR3 is CASSLLRSGGADEQYF. CDR3 nucleotides: TGTGCCAGCAGCTTGCTCCGGAGCGGGGGTGCGGACGAGCAGTACTTC.

The chain has TRBV6-5 and TRBJ2-7, with a weak D call TRBD2 (7 bases). V gave up 2 bases and J gave up 0 bases, with 11 bases separating them. Looked up from germline, CDR1 is MNHEY and CDR2 is SVGAGI. CDR3 length equals 15 residues. The CDR3 DNA sequence: TGTGCCAGCAGTTACGGGGAGGGGGGCTCCTACGAGCAGTACTTC. It translates to CASSYGEGGSYEQYF.

This chain links TRBV11-3 with TRBJ2-1; 11 bases fit TRBD2. Germline V gene data show CDR1 as SGHNT and CDR2 as YENEEA. V was clipped by 1 base and J by 9 bases; unmatched bases: 5. The CDR3 is 15 residues long. The CDR3 spells CASSLVALAGAEQFF. As DNA, the CDR3 is TGTGCCAGCAGCTTAGTAGCACTAGCGGGAGCTGAGCAGTTCTTC.